The 27 T cell receptor beta chains in this list originate from one sample, sequenced in a study of blood T cell repertoires in COVID-19. TCRdb keeps only in-frame clones here, not all; method: immunoSEQ multiplex PCR. The sample records about 320,000 clones, approximately 88% being singletons. Sequenced input: PBMCs or T cells enriched from blood (not recorded which). The receptors shown here come from a young man who had recovered from COVID-19.

This clone was observed a few times. The chain couples TRBV4-1 to TRBJ1-2; D unresolved. There are 13 residues in the CDR3. Trimming took 1 base from V and 5 from J, leaving 8 bases between them. Germline CDR1 reads MGHRA; CDR2 reads YSYEKL. The DNA of the CDR3 is TGCGCCAGCAGCCAAGTATCGAGGTATGGCTACACCTTC. Its protein is CASSQVSRYGYTF.

The J gene is TRBJ2-2, the V gene TRBV2; D might be TRBD2 (6 bases). This CDR3 contains 14 residues. The germline gives CDR1 SNHLY, CDR2 FYNNEI. Trimming shortened V by 6 bases and J by 6 bases, and 14 bases separated the two germline ends. The CDR3 region has the DNA TGTGCCAGCAGACTCGGATGGGAGGCCGGGGAGCTGTTTTTT. Translation gives CASRLGWEAGELFF.

With regard to this clone: The same CDR3 arises from other DNA sequences in this sample as well. This chain links TRBV5-4 with TRBJ2-3, with unresolved D. Germline V gene data show CDR1 as SGHNT and CDR2 as YYREEE (reference sequence). This CDR3 region has 12 residues. The germline V and J ends were trimmed by 3 bases and 2 bases, with 4 bases remaining between them. CDR3 sequence: CASSSSTDTQYF. The CDR3 DNA follows: TGTGCCAGCAGCTCCTCCACAGATACGCAGTATTTT.

This clone was seen a few times. This chain joins TRBV9 and TRBJ1-2, with D perhaps matching TRBD1 (5 bases). Germline V CDR1 and CDR2: SGDLS, YYNGEE. The CDR3 consists of 14 residues. V was trimmed by 2 bases and J by 6 bases, leaving 14 bases between them. The CDR3 bases are TGTGCCAGCAGCGTTCTCCAGGGATACGATGGCTACACCTTC. Its protein product is CASSVLQGYDGYTF.

The chain combines TRBV6-5 with TRBJ1-5; D gene ambiguous. Germline V gene lookup returns CDR1 MNHEY and CDR2 SVGAGI. The CDR3 length is 14 residues. V lost 7 bases to trimming and J lost 2 bases, with 12 bases between them. CDR3 sequence: CASTTQNGNQPQHF. In DNA form, the CDR3 reads TGTGCCAGCACCACTCAAAACGGCAATCAGCCCCAGCATTTT.

This clone was counted a single time. CDR3 DNA sequence: TGTGCCAGCAGCTTAGAAGGGGGGGGTGGCTACGAGCAGTACTTC. This codes for CASSLEGGGGYEQYF. The chain recombines TRBV11-2 with TRBJ2-7; a possible D gene is TRBD2 (7 bases). The germline V gene has CDR1 SGHAT and CDR2 FQNNGV. This CDR3 has 15 amino acids. Trimming pared 0 bases from V and 3 bases from J, leaving 12 bases between.

The gene calls are TRBV2 and TRBJ2-2; D unclear. The CDR3 extends over 16 amino acids. Germline values: CDR1 SNHLY, CDR2 FYNNEI. The V end lost 5 bases, the J end lost 1 base, and 14 bases lay between the germline ends. The CDR3 here is CASSLLSDLNTGELFF. The CDR3 region has the DNA TGTGCCAGCAGTCTTCTAAGCGACCTGAACACCGGGGAGCTGTTTTTT.

The CDR3 loop reads CASSLRQVSPYGYTF. CDR3 DNA sequence: TGTGCCAGCAGTTTACGACAGGTCTCACCCTATGGCTACACCTTC. The chain combines TRBV27 with TRBJ1-2; maybe TRBD1 (6 bases). This CDR3 is built from 15 residues. V was pared by 2 bases and J by 4 bases, with 14 bases between. The V gene's germline CDR1 is MNHEY and CDR2 SMNVEV (reference sequence).

This clone was picked up a small number of times. This chain joins TRBV10-3 and TRBJ2-2; the D gene is possibly TRBD1 (6 bases). Germline CDR1 and CDR2: ENHRY and SYGVKD. With 10 bases removed from V and 2 bases from J, the gap between germline ends came to 14 bases. The CDR3 has 14 amino acids. CDR3 protein: CATTRTANTGELFF. DNA for the CDR3: TGTGCCACCACTAGGACAGCTAACACCGGGGAGCTGTTTTTT.

The genes are TRBV19 and TRBJ2-3; TRBD1 is a possible D gene (5 bases). Germline values: CDR1 LNHDA, CDR2 SQIVND (reference sequence). The length of the CDR3 is 15 residues. V dropped 5 bases and J dropped 3 bases, with 15 bases sitting between them. The DNA for the CDR3 is TGTGCCAGTAGTTCCGGACAACACACAACAGATACGCAGTATTTT. This sequence encodes CASSSGQHTTDTQYF.

The chain links TRBV19 to TRBJ1-5, with D possibly being TRBD1 (5 bases). Per the germline V gene, CDR1 is LNHDA and CDR2 is SQIVND (reference sequence). V was clipped by 3 bases and J by 0 bases, with 15 bases between them. This CDR3 is built from 17 residues. The CDR3 DNA sequence: TGTGCCAGTAGTATCGGCGAGAAGGGGCATAGCAATCAGCCCCAGCATTTT. It yields the protein CASSIGEKGHSNQPQHF.

V usage is TRBV9 and J usage is TRBJ1-4; 8 bases are a match to TRBD1. Looked up from germline, CDR1 is SGDLS and CDR2 is YYNGEE. CDR3 size: 16 residues. The junction had 4 bases not matched to a gene; V was cut back by 1 base and J by 2 bases. The CDR3 sequence: CASSVSSGGTNEKLFF. In DNA, the CDR3 is TGTGCCAGCAGCGTATCTTCAGGGGGCACTAATGAAAAACTGTTTTTT.

The chain recombines TRBV14 with TRBJ2-3; 9 positions agree with TRBD1. Trimming at V came to 4 bases and at J to 6 bases, leaving 8 bases not matched to a gene. CDR3 length equals 15 residues. Germline CDR1 and CDR2: SGHDN and FVKESK. The DNA for the CDR3 is TGTGCCAGCAGCCTCATAACAGGGGGCGCGGATACGCAGTATTTT. Amino acid sequence: CASSLITGGADTQYF.

The V and J genes are TRBV10-2 and TRBJ1-2; D unclear. The CDR3 has 15 amino acids. V lost 4 bases, J lost 0 bases, and 12 bases lay in between. Germline V gene sequence: CDR1 WSHSY, CDR2 SAAADI. CDR3 loop: CASSVWREANYGYTF. The CDR3 DNA reads as TGCGCCAGCAGTGTGTGGCGGGAAGCTAACTATGGCTACACCTTC.

The chain uses TRBV25-1 and TRBJ2-3, with D perhaps matching TRBD1 (6 bases). V lost 4 bases, J lost 0 bases, and 17 bases lay in between. CDR1 and CDR2 (germline): MGHDK, SYGVNS. The CDR3 sequence is 17 residues long. CDR3 coding DNA: TGTGCCAGCAGTGGTTACGACAGGTTCTCTAGCACAGATACGCAGTATTTT. Its translation: CASSGYDRFSSTDTQYF.

This clone was seen a handful of times. The chain recombines TRBV6-5 with TRBJ1-4, with TRBD1 identical over 8 bases. The junction had 3 bases not matched to a gene; V was cut back by 4 bases and J by 2 bases. The germline CDR1 and CDR2 sequences are MNHEY and SVGAGI. This CDR3 contains 15 residues. CDR3 loop: CASSSRTGTNEKLFF. CDR3 DNA sequence: TGTGCCAGCAGTTCCAGGACAGGGACTAATGAAAAACTGTTTTTT.

The CDR3 bases are TGTGCCAGCAGTGAAGAACGACAGACCAGATACGGCTACACCTTC. It codes for CASSEERQTRYGYTF. The chain carries TRBV6-1 and TRBJ1-2, with a weak D call TRBD1 (5 bases). This CDR3 has 15 residues. Germline assignment: CDR1 MNHNS and CDR2 SASEGT. V gave up 1 base and J gave up 8 bases, with 17 bases separating them.

The V call is TRBV28, the J call TRBJ2-7, with TRBD1 identical over 7 bases. Germline V lookup: CDR1 MDHEN, CDR2 SYDVKM. The CDR3 loop spans 16 amino acids. J was trimmed by 3 bases and V by 4 bases; bases with no gene match: 12. CDR3 loop: CASSSGTEFQSYEQYF. The CDR3 DNA reads TGTGCCAGCAGTTCCGGGACAGAGTTCCAGAGCTACGAGCAGTACTTC.

Only a few counts were recorded for this clone. V usage is TRBV5-8 and J usage is TRBJ2-7; 7 nucleotides line up with TRBD1. CDR1 SGHTS and CDR2 YDEGEE come from the germline V gene. J gave up 2 bases and V 0 bases, and 5 bases lay outside the gene matches. CDR3 length: 15 residues. DNA of the CDR3: TGTGCCAGCAGCTTGGGACAGGGAATACCCTACGAGCAGTACTTC. Translation gives CASSLGQGIPYEQYF. Full variable domain (missing parts from reference TRBV5-8 and TRBJ2-7): EAGVTQSPTHLIKTRGQQATLRCSPISGHTSVYWYQQALGLGLQFLLWYDEGEERNRGNFPPRFSGRQFPNYSSELNVNALELEDSALYLCASSLGQGIPYEQYFGPGTRLTVT.

There are a few counts of this clone. This chain uses TRBV3-1 (or the pseudogene TRBV3-2) with TRBJ1-6, with D perhaps TRBD1 (5 bases). This CDR3 contains 15 residues. V was trimmed by 1 base and J by 5 bases, leaving 9 bases between them. Germline V gene data show CDR1 as LGHDT and CDR2 as YNNKEL (reference sequence). CDR3 in amino acids: CASSQGGRDNSPLHF. CDR3 bases: TGTGCCAGCAGCCAAGGAGGCAGGGATAATTCACCCCTCCACTTT.

The rearrangement joins TRBV2 to TRBJ1-5; 7 bases match TRBD1. Germline CDR1 reads SNHLY; CDR2 reads FYNNEI. The CDR3 consists of 15 residues. After removal of 6 bases from V and 7 bases from J, the junction contained 12 bases not matched to a gene. The CDR3 here is CASRTLTGSQQPQHF. In DNA, the CDR3 is TGTGCCAGCAGGACCCTGACAGGGTCTCAACAGCCCCAGCATTTT.

V usage is TRBV9 and J usage is TRBJ2-6, with no clear D. The germline V gene has CDR1 SGDLS and CDR2 YYNGEE. Trimming stripped 6 bases from V and 0 bases from J, with 13 bases between. The CDR3 consists of 16 residues. The CDR3 spells CASKSDFPSGANVLTF. The CDR3 region has the DNA TGTGCCAGCAAGAGCGATTTCCCCTCTGGGGCCAACGTCCTGACTTTC. The entire variable domain, with the rest obtained from reference TRBV9 and TRBJ2-6, is as follows: DSGVTQTPKHLITATGQRVTLRCSPRSGDLSVYWYQQSLDQGLQFLIQYYNGEERAKGNILERFSAQQFPDLHSELNLSSLELGDSALYFCASKSDFPSGANVLTFGAGSRLTVL.

This chain links TRBV2 with TRBJ1-1; D gene unclear. The CDR3 totals 15 residues. Trimming stripped 2 bases from V and 0 bases from J, with 10 bases between. Germline loops: CDR1 SNHLY, CDR2 FYNNEI. CDR3 sequence: CASSELGLMNTEAFF. DNA for the CDR3: TGTGCCAGCAGTGAATTAGGACTTATGAACACTGAAGCTTTCTTT.

The genes are TRBV23-1 and TRBJ2-3; D is undetermined. TRBV23-1 is an ORF; its function is uncertain. The V end lost 2 bases, the J end lost 2 bases, and 8 bases lay between the germline ends. The CDR3 loop spans 14 amino acids. CDR3 residues: CASSQKRPTDTQYF. The CDR3 coding sequence is TGCGCCAGCAGTCAAAAGCGCCCCACAGATACGCAGTATTTT.

This chain links TRBV7-9 with TRBJ1-1; D might be TRBD1 (6 bases). Germline V CDR1 and CDR2: SEHNR, FQNEAQ (reference sequence). With 3 bases removed from V and 3 bases from J, the gap between germline ends came to 11 bases. The CDR3 is 14 amino acids. The DNA of the CDR3 is TGTGCCAGCAGCTTCGAGGGGGGGTACACTGAAGCTTTCTTT. Residues: CASSFEGGYTEAFF.

V usage is TRBV18 and J usage is TRBJ2-5, with D possibly being TRBD1 (7 bases). CDR1 and CDR2 (germline): KGHSH, LQKENI. This CDR3 has 13 amino acids. Trimming pared 3 bases from V and 4 bases from J, leaving 9 bases between. CDR3 region: CASSPQGGETQYF. CDR3 in DNA: TGTGCCAGCTCACCCCAGGGGGGAGAGACCCAGTACTTC.

The sample holds one count of this clone. The chain recombines TRBV6-5 with TRBJ1-4; TRBD1 might be the D (6 bases). Germline CDR1 and CDR2: MNHEY and SVGAGI. This CDR3 is built from 15 residues. V lost 6 bases and J lost 8, with 19 bases in between. CDR3 in amino acids: CASRNLHRAGEKLFF. As DNA, the CDR3 is TGTGCCAGCAGGAATCTCCACAGGGCAGGGGAAAAACTGTTTTTT.